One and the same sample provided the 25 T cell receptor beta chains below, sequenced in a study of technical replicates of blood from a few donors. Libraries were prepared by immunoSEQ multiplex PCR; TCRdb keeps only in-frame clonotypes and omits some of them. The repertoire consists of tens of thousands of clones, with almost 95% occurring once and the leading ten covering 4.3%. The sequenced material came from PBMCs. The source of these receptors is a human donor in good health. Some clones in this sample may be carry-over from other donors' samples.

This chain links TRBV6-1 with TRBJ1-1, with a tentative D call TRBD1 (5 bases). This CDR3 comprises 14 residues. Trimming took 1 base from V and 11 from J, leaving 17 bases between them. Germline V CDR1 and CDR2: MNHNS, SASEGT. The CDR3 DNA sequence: TGTGCCAGCAGTGAAGATGGCAGACGGGGGTGGGCTTTCTTT. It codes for CASSEDGRRGWAFF.

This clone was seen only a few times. The CDR3 nucleotides read TGTGCCAGCAGCTTACTTGGGACTAGCGGCAATGAGCAGTTCTTC. Translated, it gives CASSLLGTSGNEQFF. This sequence joins TRBV11-2 and TRBJ2-1, with 11 positions matching TRBD2. V was clipped by 2 bases and J by 6 bases; unmatched bases: 3. Germline loops: CDR1 SGHAT, CDR2 FQNNGV. The length of the CDR3 is 15 residues.

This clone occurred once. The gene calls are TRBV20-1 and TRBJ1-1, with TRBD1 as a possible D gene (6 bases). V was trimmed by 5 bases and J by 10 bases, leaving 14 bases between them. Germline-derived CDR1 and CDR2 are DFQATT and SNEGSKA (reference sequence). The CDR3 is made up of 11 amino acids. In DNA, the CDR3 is TGCAGTGCTGAGGTGGGACAAAGAGCTTTCTTT. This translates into CSAEVGQRAFF.

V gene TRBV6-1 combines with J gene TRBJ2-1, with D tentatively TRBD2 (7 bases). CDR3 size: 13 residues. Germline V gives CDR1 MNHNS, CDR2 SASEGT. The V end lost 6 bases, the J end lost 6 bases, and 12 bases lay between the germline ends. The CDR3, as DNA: TGTGCCAGCAGAGGGGGGGGCCGCAATGAGCAGTTCTTC. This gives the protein CASRGGGRNEQFF.

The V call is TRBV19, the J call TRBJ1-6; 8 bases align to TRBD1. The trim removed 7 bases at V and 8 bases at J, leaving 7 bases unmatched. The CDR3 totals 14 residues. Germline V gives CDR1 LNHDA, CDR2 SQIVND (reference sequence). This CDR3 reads CASTTGQGYSPLHF. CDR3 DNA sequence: TGTGCCAGTACCACCGGACAGGGCTATTCACCCCTCCACTTT. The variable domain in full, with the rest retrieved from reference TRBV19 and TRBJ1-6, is DGGITQSPKYLFRKEGQNVTLSCEQNLNHDAMYWYRQDPGQGLRLIYYSQIVNDFQKGDIAEGYSVSREKKESFPLTVTSAQKNPTAFYLCASTTGQGYSPLHFGNGTRLTVT.

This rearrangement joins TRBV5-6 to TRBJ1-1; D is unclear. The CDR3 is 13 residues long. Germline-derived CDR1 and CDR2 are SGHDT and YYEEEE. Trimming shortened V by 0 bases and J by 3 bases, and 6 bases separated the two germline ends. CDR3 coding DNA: TGTGCCAGCAGCTTGGGAGAGCACACTGAAGCTTTCTTT. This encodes CASSLGEHTEAFF.

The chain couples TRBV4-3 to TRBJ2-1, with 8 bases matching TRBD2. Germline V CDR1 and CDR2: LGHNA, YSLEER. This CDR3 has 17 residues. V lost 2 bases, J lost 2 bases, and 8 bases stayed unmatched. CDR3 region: CASSQSHLAGTYNEQFF. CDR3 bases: TGCGCCAGCAGCCAAAGCCACTTAGCGGGAACCTACAATGAGCAGTTCTTC.

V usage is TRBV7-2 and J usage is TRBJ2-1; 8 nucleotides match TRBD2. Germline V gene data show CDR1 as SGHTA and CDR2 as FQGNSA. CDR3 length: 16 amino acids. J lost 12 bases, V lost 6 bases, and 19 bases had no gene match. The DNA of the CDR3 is TGTGCCAGCAGTGGGAGTTCTAGCGGGTTTACTCTCTTGCAGTTCTTC. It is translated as CASSGSSSGFTLLQFF.

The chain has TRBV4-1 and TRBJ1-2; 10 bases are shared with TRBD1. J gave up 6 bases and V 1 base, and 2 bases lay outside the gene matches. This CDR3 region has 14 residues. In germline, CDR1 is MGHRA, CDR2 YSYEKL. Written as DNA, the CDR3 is TGCGCCAGCAGCCAAGTGGGGACAGGGGATGGCTACACCTTC. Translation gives CASSQVGTGDGYTF.

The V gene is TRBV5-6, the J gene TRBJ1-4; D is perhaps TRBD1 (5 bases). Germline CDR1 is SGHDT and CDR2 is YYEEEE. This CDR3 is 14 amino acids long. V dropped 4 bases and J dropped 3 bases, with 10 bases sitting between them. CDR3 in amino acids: CASSTGTSNEKLFF. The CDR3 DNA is TGTGCCAGCAGCACCGGGACTTCTAATGAAAAACTGTTTTTT. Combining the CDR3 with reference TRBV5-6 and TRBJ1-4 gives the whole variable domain DAGVTQSPTHLIKTRGQQVTLRCSPKSGHDTVSWYQQALGQGPQFIFQYYEEEERQRGNFPDRFSGHQFPNYSSELNVNALLLGDSALYLCASSTGTSNEKLFFGSGTQLSVL.

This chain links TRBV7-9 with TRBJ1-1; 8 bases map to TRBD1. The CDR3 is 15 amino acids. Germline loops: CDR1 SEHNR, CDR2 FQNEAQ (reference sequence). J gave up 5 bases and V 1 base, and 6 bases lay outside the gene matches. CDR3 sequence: CASSLGQGIGTEAFF. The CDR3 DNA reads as TGTGCCAGCAGCTTAGGACAGGGGATAGGGACTGAAGCTTTCTTT.

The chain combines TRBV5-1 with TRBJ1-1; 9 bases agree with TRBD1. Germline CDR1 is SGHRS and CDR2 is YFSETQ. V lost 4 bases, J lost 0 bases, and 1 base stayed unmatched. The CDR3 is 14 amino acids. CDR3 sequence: CASSRDRVNTEAFF. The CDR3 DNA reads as TGCGCCAGCAGCAGGGACAGGGTGAACACTGAAGCTTTCTTT. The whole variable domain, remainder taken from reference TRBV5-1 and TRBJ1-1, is KAGVTQTPRYLIKTRGQQVTLSCSPISGHRSVSWYQQTPGQGLQFLFEYFSETQRNKGNFPGRFSGRQFSNSRSEMNVSTLELGDSALYLCASSRDRVNTEAFFGQGTRLTVV.

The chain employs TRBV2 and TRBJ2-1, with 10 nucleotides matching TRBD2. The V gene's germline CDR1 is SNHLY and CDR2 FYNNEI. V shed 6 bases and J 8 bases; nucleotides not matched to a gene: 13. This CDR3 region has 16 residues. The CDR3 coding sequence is TGTGCCAGCAGGACCGGGACTAGCGAGAAAAAGGATGAGCAGTTCTTC. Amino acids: CASRTGTSEKKDEQFF.

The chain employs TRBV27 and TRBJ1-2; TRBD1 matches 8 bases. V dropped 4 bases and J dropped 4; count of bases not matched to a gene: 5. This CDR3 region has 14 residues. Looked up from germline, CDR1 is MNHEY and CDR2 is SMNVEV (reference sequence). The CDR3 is CASSSSGTGYGYTF. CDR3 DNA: TGTGCCAGCAGTTCTTCCGGGACAGGCTATGGCTACACCTTC.

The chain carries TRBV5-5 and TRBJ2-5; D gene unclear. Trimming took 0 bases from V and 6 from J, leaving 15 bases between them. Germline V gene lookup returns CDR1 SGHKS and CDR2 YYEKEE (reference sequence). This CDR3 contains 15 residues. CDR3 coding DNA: TGTGCCAGCAGCTTGGATGGCTCTTCTTTGAAGACCCAGTACTTC. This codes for CASSLDGSSLKTQYF.

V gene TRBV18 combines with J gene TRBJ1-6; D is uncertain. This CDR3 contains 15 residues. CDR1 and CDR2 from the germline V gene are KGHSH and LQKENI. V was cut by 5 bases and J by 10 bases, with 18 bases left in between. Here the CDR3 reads CASSYGSLPGSPLHF. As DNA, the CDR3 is TGTGCCAGCTCATATGGGTCCCTGCCGGGATCACCCCTCCACTTT.

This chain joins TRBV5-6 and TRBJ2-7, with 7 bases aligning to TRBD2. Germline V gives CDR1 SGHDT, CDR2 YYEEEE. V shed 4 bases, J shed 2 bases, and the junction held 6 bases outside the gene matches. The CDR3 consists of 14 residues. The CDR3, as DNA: TGTGCCAGCAGCGCGGCTAGCGGAGCCTACGAGCAGTACTTC. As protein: CASSAASGAYEQYF.

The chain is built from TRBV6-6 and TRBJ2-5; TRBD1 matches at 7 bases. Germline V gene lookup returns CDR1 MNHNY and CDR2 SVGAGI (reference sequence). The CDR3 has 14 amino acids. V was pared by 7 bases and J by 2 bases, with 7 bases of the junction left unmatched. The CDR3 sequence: CASTATGWQETQYF. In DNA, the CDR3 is TGTGCCAGCACCGCGACAGGGTGGCAAGAGACCCAGTACTTC.

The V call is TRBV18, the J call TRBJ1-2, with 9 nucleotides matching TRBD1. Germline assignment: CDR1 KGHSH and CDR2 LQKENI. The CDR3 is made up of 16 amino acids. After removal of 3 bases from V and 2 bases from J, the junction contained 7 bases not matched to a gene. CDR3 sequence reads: CASSPITGGSNYGYTF. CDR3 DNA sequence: TGTGCCAGCTCACCCATTACAGGGGGCTCAAACTATGGCTACACCTTC.

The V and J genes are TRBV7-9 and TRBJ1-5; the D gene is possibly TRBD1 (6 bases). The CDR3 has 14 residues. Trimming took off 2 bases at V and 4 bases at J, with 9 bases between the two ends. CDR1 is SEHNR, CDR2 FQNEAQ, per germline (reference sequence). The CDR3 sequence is CASSLQGLNQPQHF. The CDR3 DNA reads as TGTGCCAGCAGCTTACAGGGGTTGAATCAGCCCCAGCATTTT. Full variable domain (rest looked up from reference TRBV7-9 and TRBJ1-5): DTGVSQNPRHKITKRGQNVTFRCDPISEHNRLYWYRQTLGQGPEFLTYFQNEAQLEKSRLLSDRFSAERPKGSFSTLEIQRTEQGDSAMYLCASSLQGLNQPQHFGDGTRLSIL.

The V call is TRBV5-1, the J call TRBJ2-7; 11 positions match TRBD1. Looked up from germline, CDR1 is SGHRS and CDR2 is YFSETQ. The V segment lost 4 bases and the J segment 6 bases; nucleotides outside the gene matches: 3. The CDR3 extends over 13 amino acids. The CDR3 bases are TGCGCCAGCAGCCGGGACAGGGGGGGCGAGCAGTACTTC. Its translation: CASSRDRGGEQYF.

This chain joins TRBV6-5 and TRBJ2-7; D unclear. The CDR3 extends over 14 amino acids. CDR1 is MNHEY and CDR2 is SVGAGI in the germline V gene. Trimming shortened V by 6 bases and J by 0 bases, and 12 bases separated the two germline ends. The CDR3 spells CASRSSDSSYEQYF. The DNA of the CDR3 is TGTGCCAGCAGGTCGAGTGATAGCTCCTACGAGCAGTACTTC.

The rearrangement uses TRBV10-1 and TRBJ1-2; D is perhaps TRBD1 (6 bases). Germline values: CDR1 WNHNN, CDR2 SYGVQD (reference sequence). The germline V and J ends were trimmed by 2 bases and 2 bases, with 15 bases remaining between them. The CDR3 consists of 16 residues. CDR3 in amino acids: CASSEEIGRGNYGYTF. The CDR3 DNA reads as TGCGCCAGCAGTGAGGAGATAGGCAGGGGAAACTATGGCTACACCTTC.

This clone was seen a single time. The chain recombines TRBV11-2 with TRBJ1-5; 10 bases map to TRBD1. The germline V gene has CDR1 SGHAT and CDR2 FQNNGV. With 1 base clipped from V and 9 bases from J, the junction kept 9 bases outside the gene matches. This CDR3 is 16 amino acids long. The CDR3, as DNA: TGTGCCAGCAGCTTAGGCTCGGGACAGGGGTATGGGCCCCAGCATTTT. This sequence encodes CASSLGSGQGYGPQHF.

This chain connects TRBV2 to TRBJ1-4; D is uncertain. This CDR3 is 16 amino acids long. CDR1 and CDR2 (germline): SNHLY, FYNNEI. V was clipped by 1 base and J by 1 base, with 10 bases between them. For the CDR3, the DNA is TGTGCCAGCAGTGAAGAGACGGGAAGAACTAATGAAAAACTGTTTTTT. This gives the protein CASSEETGRTNEKLFF.